The clone carrying this TCR beta chain appeared many times. Its antigen is unidentified. RNA transcripts yielded amplified TCR beta CDR3 regions. Primed by the HTBI set, a first-round RT-PCR was run on the TCR CDR3. From the multiplex PCR reads, TCRdb called clonotypes with MiXCR, one entry per CDR3 protein. The sample records about 660,000 distinct CDR3 sequences, approximately 42% being singletons. The CDR3 sequence is 14 residues long. With 1 base removed from V and 4 bases from J, the gap between germline ends came to 10 bases. Germline V gives CDR1 SGHNT, CDR2 YENEEA. This sample stems from a study of T cells in Graves' hyperthyroidism and ophthalmopathy. General observations from the study: Ophthalmopathy, which appeared later, was predicted by the model a median approximately 6 months before onset. Blood also contained most expanded thyroid clonotypes above 0.001.

This TCR was recovered from an adult man with Graves' disease, either hyperthyroidism or ophthalmopathy (not recorded which). The chain employs TRBV11-3 and TRBJ1-2, with D uncertain. The specimen sequenced was peripheral blood or thyroid tissue (not recorded which). CDR3 DNA: TGTGCCAGCAGCTTAGCGGGAGGCCCCTATGGCTACACCTTC. Its translation is CASSLAGGPYGYTF.